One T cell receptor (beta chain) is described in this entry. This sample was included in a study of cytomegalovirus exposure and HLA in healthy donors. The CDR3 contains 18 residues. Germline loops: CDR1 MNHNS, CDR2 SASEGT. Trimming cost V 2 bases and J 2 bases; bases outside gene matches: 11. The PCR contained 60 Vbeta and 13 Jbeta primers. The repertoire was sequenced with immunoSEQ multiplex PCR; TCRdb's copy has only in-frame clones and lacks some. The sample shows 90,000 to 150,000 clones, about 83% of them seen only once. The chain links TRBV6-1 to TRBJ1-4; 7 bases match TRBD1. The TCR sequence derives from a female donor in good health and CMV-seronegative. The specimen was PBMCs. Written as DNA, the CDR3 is TGTGCCAGCAGTGAAAATCCGTGGTTGACAGGGACTAATGAAAAACTGTTTTTT. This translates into CASSENPWLTGTNEKLFF.